These T cell receptor beta chains were read from a single sample in a study of post-analysis software for immune sequencing data. TCRdb fed the PCR reads into MiXCR, producing one record per CDR3 protein. Seen here are roughly 700,000 distinct CDR3 sequences, 25% to 30% observed once, and the top ten hold under 0.7%. The sequenced sample was blood. All receptors derive from a girl aged 10-17 years with multiple sclerosis. CDR3s include the opening cysteine and the closing phenylalanine or tryptophan. A D gene is named only where the DNA matches it firmly. Part of the rows lack a size; the others show once, few, many or a class for expanded clones.

size	D	V	J	DNA	CDR3
-	-	TRBV2	TRBJ2-7	TGTGCCAGCAGCTCGGGGGCAGGGTGGACCTACGAGCAGTACTTC	CASSSGAGWTYEQYF
-	-	TRBV5-1	TRBJ1-1	TGCGCCAGCAGCTTGCTGGGCGCAGCCCTGAACACTGAAGCTTTCTTT	CASSLLGAALNTEAFF
-	-	TRBV20-1	TRBJ2-1	TGCAGTGCTAGAGATCTGAACAGTGGACGGGAGACCCAGTTCTTC	CSARDLNSGRETQFF
few	-	TRBV6-4	TRBJ2-1	TGTGCCAGCAGCGTGAGAAGCGGGCCATACAATGAGCAGTTCTTC	CASSVRSGPYNEQFF
-	-	TRBV11-1	TRBJ1-1	TGTGCCAGCAGCTTAGGAGCAGAGATAAACACTGAAGCTTTCTTT	CASSLGAEINTEAFF
few	-	TRBV5-1	TRBJ2-1	TGCGCCAGCAGCTTGGAGGGGTTGGGTTACAATGAGCAGTTCTTC	CASSLEGLGYNEQFF
few	TRBD2	TRBV7-9	TRBJ2-7	TGTGCCAGCCAACGATCCGGGACTAGCTCCGAGCAGTACTTC	CASQRSGTSSEQYF
-	TRBD2	TRBV4-1	TRBJ2-1	TGCGCCAGCAGCCAGGGACTAGCCGCCTCCTACAATGAGCAGTTCTTC	CASSQGLAASYNEQFF
few	TRBD1	TRBV5-1	TRBJ2-5	TGCGCCAGCAGCTTCGGGCCCCTCACAGGGGTCGAGACCCAGTACTTC	CASSFGPLTGVETQYF
-	TRBD2	TRBV7-2	TRBJ2-3	TGTGCCAGCAGCTTAGGGCCCCCGACTAGCGGCACAGATACGCAGTATTTT	CASSLGPPTSGTDTQYF
-	TRBD1	TRBV27	TRBJ1-2	TGTGCCAGCAGGGGACAGGGGGCGGGTAACTATGGCTACACCTTC	CASRGQGAGNYGYTF